This T cell receptor (beta chain) originates from a study of PD-1 blockade in classical Hodgkin lymphoma. The CDR3 sequence is 14 residues long. Looked up from germline, CDR1 is SGHRS and CDR2 is YFSETQ. Here immunoSEQ multiplex PCR was the method, and the copy in TCRdb shows in-frame clones only, minus some. The sample records approximately 8,800 clones, about 80% being singletons. With no exception, relapse followed autologous stem cell transplantation in all patients, and brentuximab vedotin exposure varied. Magnetic negative selection served to purify CD4+ T cells out of PBMCs that had been thawed.

The sample consisted of CD4+ T cells from blood, taken at baseline. The chain couples TRBV5-1 to TRBJ2-5; 8 bases fit TRBD2. The J call may be in error: the DNA end matches TRBJ2-7 better. The receptor comes from a human donor with classical Hodgkin lymphoma. In DNA form, the CDR3 reads TGCGCCAGCAGCTTGACTAGCGGTTCCTACGAGCAGTACTTC. Protein product: CASSLTSGSYEQYF.